What follows is one T cell receptor (beta chain) and its context. This sample was taken from a study of blood T cell repertoires in COVID-19. In the study's own analysis: Reference gene primer amplification gave nucleated cell count estimates. Data came from immunoSEQ multiplex PCR; TCRdb stores just in-frame clones and leaves some out. That table supplies the V and J calls and clone size; D and trimming were determined from the DNA. The sample has 150,000 to 200,000 clones, roughly 89% seen once. This CDR3 has 14 amino acids. Unmatched junction bases numbered 2, after V lost 4 bases and J lost 3 bases. Germline V gives CDR1 ENHRY, CDR2 SYGVKD.

The sequence derives from a human donor in a cohort sampled during active COVID-19. The sample was peripheral blood. The chain recombines TRBV10-3 with TRBJ1-1, with 10 bases that match TRBD1. CDR3 protein: CAISAGTGDTEAFF. CDR3 in DNA: TGTGCCATCAGTGCCGGGACAGGGGACACTGAAGCTTTCTTT.